The present T cell receptor (beta chain) was sequenced within a study of cytomegalovirus exposure and HLA in healthy donors. On the study more broadly: Assignment to the Caucasian-associated ancestry cluster applied to roughly 80% of the approximately 370 genotyped donors.

With 60 Vbeta and 13 Jbeta primers, the PCR was carried out. Assay used: immunoSEQ multiplex PCR; TCRdb lists only in-frame clones, some missing. The sample holds 150,000 to 200,000 clones. This CDR3 has 19 residues. The V gene's germline CDR1 is SGHTA and CDR2 FQGNSA. V lost 3 bases to trimming and J lost 3 bases; unmatched junction nucleotides: 10. The study, taken as a whole, reports: In a later analysis, most CMV-associated TCR beta chains appeared HLA-restricted.

A remark on this clone: The antigen is not known.

The V call is TRBV7-2, the J call TRBJ2-2; 13 bases align to TRBD2. Material for sequencing was PBMCs. This TCR derives from a man under 40 in good health and CMV-seronegative. CDR3 DNA sequence: TGTGCCAGCAGCTTGGGTCGACTAGCGGGAGGATTCGACACCGGGGAGCTGTTTTTT. It encodes CASSLGRLAGGFDTGELFF.